This paragraph reports one TCR beta chain. The sample is drawn from a study of shared clonotypes between healthy human individuals. This CDR3 contains 15 residues. J gave up 6 bases and V 3 bases, and 4 bases lay outside the gene matches. Germline V lookup: CDR1 LNHDA, CDR2 SQIVND (reference sequence). Method: immunoSEQ multiplex PCR; TCRdb's copy keeps in-frame clones and lacks some. This sample has roughly 1,100,000 clones, with about 77% found just once. The chain couples TRBV19 to TRBJ1-6, with 8 bases fitting TRBD1. The TCR originated in a man aged 18 to 29 in good health. The sequenced material came from memory CD4+ T cells sorted from blood. The subset denotes: CD45RA-negative fraction. The CDR3 sequence is CASSISGGPNSPLHF. CDR3 in DNA: TGTGCCAGTAGTATTTCAGGGGGCCCTAATTCACCCCTCCACTTT.